What follows are 6 T cell receptor beta chains derived from one specimen sequenced in a study of vaccination and CD4 T cells after COVID-19. Sequenced with the Oncomine TCR Beta short-read assay was DNA taken from cultured CD4+ T cells. In TCRdb, the PCR reads were re-called with MiXCR into one record per CDR3 protein. The data hold 9,500 to 15,000 distinct CDR3 sequences, with about two thirds observed a single time. As to treatment: approximately nine-day PBMC culture with coronavirus spike peptide pools or control peptides (ViraFEST assay). Their target antigens are unknown. Sequencing was carried out using CD4+ T cells from blood, cultured in vitro. The source of these receptors is a human donor who had recovered from COVID-19.

Regarding this clonotype: A much larger clone is a single base away; this may be a read error. V gene TRBV12-3 or TRBV12-4 combines with J gene TRBJ2-7, with 7 bases identical to TRBD2. The CDR3 is made up of 16 amino acids. V dropped 0 bases and J dropped 6; count of bases not matched to a gene: 11. The CDR3: CASSLATGPAGSEQYF. In nucleotides, the CDR3 is TGTGCCAGCAGTTTAGCCACTGGACCAGCGGGAAGCGAGCAGTACTTC.

V is TRBV10-2 and J is TRBJ2-3; D might be TRBD2 (6 bases). Trimming shortened V by 6 bases and J by 1 base, and 17 bases separated the two germline ends. The CDR3 has 16 residues. CDR1 is WSHSY and CDR2 is SAAADI in the germline V gene. The chain's CDR3 is CASRRGRELGTDTQYF. The DNA for the CDR3 is TGCGCCAGCAGGAGGGGACGGGAGTTAGGCACAGATACGCAGTATTTT.

V usage is TRBV5-1 and J usage is TRBJ1-2; D might be TRBD1 (6 bases). CDR1 SGHRS and CDR2 YFSETQ come from the germline V gene. Trimming pared 4 bases from V and 0 bases from J, leaving 13 bases between. The CDR3 loop spans 15 amino acids. The CDR3 sequence is CASSDMTGSNYGYTF. The DNA for the CDR3 is TGCGCCAGCAGCGACATGACAGGTTCTAACTATGGCTACACCTTC.

V usage is TRBV7-9 and J usage is TRBJ2-7; D may be TRBD1 (7 bases). Trimming took off 5 bases at V and 2 bases at J, with 16 bases between the two ends. The CDR3 has 15 amino acids. Germline V gives CDR1 SEHNR, CDR2 FQNEAQ (reference sequence). CDR3: CASSPSDRATYEQYF. Written as DNA, the CDR3 is TGTGCCAGCAGCCCTAGCGACAGGGCTACCTACGAGCAGTACTTC.

This chain joins TRBV7-2 and TRBJ2-5; possibly TRBD1 for D (6 bases). With 3 bases removed from V and 5 bases from J, the gap between germline ends came to 13 bases. The CDR3 length is 14 residues. CDR1 is SGHTA and CDR2 is FQGNSA in the germline V gene. CDR3 in amino acids: CASSFYRQGETQYF. The CDR3 DNA reads as TGTGCCAGCAGCTTTTATAGGCAGGGGGAGACCCAGTACTTC.

This chain links TRBV24-1 with TRBJ2-1; weak D call: TRBD1 (5 bases). The germline gives CDR1 KGHDR, CDR2 SFDVKD. Trimming stripped 4 bases from V and 0 bases from J, with 12 bases between. The CDR3 has 16 amino acids. The CDR3 protein is CATSDPTAYSYNEQFF. The CDR3 DNA sequence: TGTGCCACCAGTGACCCGACAGCTTACTCCTACAATGAGCAGTTCTTC.